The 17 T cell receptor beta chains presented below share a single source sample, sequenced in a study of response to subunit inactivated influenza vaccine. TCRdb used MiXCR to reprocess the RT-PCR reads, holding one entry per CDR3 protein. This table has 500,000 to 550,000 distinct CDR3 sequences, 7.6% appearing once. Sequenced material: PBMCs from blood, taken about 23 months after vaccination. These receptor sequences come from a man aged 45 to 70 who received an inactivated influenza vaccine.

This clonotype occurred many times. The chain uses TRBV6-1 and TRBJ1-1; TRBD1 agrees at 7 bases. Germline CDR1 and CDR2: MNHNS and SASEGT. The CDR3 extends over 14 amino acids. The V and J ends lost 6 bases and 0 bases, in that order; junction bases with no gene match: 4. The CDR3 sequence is CASRETGMNTEAFF. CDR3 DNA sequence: TGTGCCAGCAGGGAGACAGGGATGAACACTGAAGCTTTCTTT.

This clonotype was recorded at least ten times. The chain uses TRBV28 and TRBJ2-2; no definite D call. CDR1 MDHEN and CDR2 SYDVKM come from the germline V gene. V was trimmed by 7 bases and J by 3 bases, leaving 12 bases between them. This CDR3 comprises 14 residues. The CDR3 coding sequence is TGTGCCAGCACCCCTCGTAGGGACACCGGGGAGCTGTTTTTT. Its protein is CASTPRRDTGELFF.

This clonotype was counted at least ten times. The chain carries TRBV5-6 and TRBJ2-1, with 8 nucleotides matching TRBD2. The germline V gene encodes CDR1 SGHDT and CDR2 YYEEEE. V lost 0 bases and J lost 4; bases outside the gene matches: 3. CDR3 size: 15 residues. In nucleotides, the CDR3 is TGTGCCAGCAGCTTGGTTAGCGGGGCGTACAATGAGCAGTTCTTC. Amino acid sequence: CASSLVSGAYNEQFF.

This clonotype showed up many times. Here the CDR3 reads CASSQLRDTQYF. CDR3 bases: TGTGCCAGCAGCCAGCTGAGGGATACGCAGTATTTT. The rearrangement joins TRBV7-2 to TRBJ2-3; unclear D gene. The CDR3 has 12 amino acids. V was trimmed by 5 bases and J by 6 bases, leaving 9 bases between them. CDR1 and CDR2 (germline): SGHTA, FQGNSA.

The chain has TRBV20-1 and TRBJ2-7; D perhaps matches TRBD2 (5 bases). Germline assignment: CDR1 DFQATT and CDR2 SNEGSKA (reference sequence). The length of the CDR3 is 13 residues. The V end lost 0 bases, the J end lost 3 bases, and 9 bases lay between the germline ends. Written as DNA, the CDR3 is TGCAGTGCTAGAGAACCGGGAAACTACGAGCAGTACTTC. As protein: CSAREPGNYEQYF.

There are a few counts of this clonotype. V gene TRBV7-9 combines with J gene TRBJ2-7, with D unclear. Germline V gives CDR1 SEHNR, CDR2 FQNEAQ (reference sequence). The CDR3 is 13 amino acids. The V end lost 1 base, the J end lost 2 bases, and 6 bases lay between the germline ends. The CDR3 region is CASSLGTPYEQYF. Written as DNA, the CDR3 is TGTGCCAGCAGCTTAGGAACCCCCTACGAGCAGTACTTC.

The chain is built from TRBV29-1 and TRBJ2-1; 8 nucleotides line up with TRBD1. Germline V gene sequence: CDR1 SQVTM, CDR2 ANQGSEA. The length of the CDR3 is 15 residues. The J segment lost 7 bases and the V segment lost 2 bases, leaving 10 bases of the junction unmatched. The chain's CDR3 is CSVEKFTGGGNEQFF. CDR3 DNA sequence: TGCAGCGTTGAAAAATTTACAGGGGGTGGGAATGAGCAGTTCTTC.

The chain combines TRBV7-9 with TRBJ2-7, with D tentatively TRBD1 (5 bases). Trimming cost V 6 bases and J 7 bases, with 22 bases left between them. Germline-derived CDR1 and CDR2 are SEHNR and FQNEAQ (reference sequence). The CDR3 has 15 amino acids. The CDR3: CASRSSVRQGGEQYF. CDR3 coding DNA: TGTGCCAGCAGATCGTCCGTCCGCCAGGGCGGTGAGCAGTACTTC.

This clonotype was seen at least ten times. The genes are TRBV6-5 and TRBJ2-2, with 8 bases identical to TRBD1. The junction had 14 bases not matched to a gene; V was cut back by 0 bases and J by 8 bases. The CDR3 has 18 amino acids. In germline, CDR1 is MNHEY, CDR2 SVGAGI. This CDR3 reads CASSYSSWRQGASGELFF. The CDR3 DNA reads TGTGCCAGCAGTTACTCATCGTGGCGTCAGGGGGCGTCGGGGGAGCTGTTTTTT.

The CDR3 spells CASSELTSRQETQYF. The CDR3 nucleotides read TGTGCCAGCAGTGAATTAACAAGCAGACAAGAGACCCAGTACTTC. This chain links TRBV6-1 with TRBJ2-5; D is unresolved. With 2 bases removed from V and 2 bases from J, the gap between germline ends came to 12 bases. Looked up from germline, CDR1 is MNHNS and CDR2 is SASEGT. CDR3 length: 15 amino acids.

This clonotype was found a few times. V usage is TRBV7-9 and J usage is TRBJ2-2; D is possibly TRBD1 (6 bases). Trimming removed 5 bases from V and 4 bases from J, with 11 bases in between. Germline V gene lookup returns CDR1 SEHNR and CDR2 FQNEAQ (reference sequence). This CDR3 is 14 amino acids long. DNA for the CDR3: TGTGCCAGCAGCGGACGGACAGTCACCGGGGAGCTGTTTTTT. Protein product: CASSGRTVTGELFF.

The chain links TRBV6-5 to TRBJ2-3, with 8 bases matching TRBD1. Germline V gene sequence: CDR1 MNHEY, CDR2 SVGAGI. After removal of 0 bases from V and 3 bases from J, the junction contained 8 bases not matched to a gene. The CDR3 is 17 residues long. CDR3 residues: CASSYSGQGARTDTQYF. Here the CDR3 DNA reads TGTGCCAGCAGTTACTCGGGGCAGGGGGCGCGGACAGATACGCAGTATTTT.

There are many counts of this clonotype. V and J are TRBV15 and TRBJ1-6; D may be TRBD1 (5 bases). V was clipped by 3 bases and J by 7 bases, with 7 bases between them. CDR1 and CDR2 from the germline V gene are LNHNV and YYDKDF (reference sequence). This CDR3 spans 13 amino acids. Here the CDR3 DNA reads TGTGCCACCAGCAGGACAGTCAATTCACCCCTCCACTTT. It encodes CATSRTVNSPLHF.

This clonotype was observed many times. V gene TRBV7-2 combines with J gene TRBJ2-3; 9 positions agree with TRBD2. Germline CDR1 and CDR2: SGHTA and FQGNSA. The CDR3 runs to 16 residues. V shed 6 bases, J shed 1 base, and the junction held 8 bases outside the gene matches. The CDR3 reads CASRNRGGAGTDTQYF. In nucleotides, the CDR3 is TGTGCCAGCAGGAACCGCGGGGGGGCCGGCACAGATACGCAGTATTTT. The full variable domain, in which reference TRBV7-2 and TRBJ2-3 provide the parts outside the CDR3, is GAGVSQSPSNKVTEKGKDVELRCDPISGHTALYWYRQSLGQGLEFLIYFQGNSAPDKSGLPSDRFSAERTGGSVSTLTIQRTQQEDSAVYLCASRNRGGAGTDTQYFGPGTRLTVL.

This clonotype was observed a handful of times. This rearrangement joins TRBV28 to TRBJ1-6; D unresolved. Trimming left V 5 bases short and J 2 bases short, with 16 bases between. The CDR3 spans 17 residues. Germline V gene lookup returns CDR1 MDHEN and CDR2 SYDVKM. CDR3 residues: CASSRYGGMTYNSPLHF. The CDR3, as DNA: TGTGCCAGCAGTCGCTACGGCGGGATGACCTATAATTCACCCCTCCACTTT.

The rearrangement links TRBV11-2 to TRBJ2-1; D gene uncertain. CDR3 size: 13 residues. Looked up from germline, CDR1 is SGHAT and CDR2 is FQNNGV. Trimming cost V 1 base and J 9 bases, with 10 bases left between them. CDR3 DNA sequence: TGTGCCAGCAGCTTAGCGAACCTGCCTGAGCAGTTCTTC. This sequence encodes CASSLANLPEQFF. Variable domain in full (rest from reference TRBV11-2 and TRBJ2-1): EAGVAQSPRYKIIEKRQSVAFWCNPISGHATLYWYQQILGQGPKLLIQFQNNGVVDDSQLPKDRFSAERLKGVDSTLKIQPAKLEDSAVYLCASSLANLPEQFFGPGTRLTVL.

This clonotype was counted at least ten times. CDR3 coding DNA: TGTGCCAGCAGTGTGGGGAGGGCCGCGGCAGATACGCAGTATTTT. Protein: CASSVGRAAADTQYF. This chain joins TRBV25-1 and TRBJ2-3; 7 bases fit TRBD2. CDR3 length: 15 residues. Germline V gene data show CDR1 as MGHDK and CDR2 as SYGVNS. J lost 4 bases, V lost 4 bases, and 8 bases had no gene match. The variable domain in full, with the rest retrieved from reference TRBV25-1 and TRBJ2-3, is EADIYQTPRYLVIGTGKKITLECSQTMGHDKMYWYQQDPGMELHLIHYSYGVNSTEKGDLSSESTVSRIRTEHFPLTLESARPSHTSQYLCASSVGRAAADTQYFGPGTRLTVL.